A single TCR beta chain is shown here with its context. The data stem from a study of PD-L1 blockade in urothelial cancer. Overall study: The year 2014 saw patients start atezolizumab, 1,200 mg intravenously every 3 weeks. Blood analysis was done at 3 weeks (second dose) and 6 weeks after treatment began.

A spike-in of synthetic TCR analog templates was added to each PCR. Profiled with immunoSEQ multiplex PCR; TCRdb holds only in-frame clones, not every one. Seen here are some 120,000 clones, around 89% observed once, and the top ten hold 1.5% to 2%. V was trimmed by 7 bases and J by 8 bases, leaving 9 bases between them. Germline V lookup: CDR1 SQVTM, CDR2 ANQGSEA. The CDR3 is made up of 10 amino acids. Time point reported: peripheral blood 6 weeks after treatment start. The sample consisted of PBMCs, taken around atezolizumab (anti-PD-L1) treatment. The receptor comes from a man aged 60 to 69 with urothelial cancer. The chain recombines TRBV29-1 with TRBJ2-1; tentative D call: TRBD1 (5 bases). The CDR3, as DNA: TGCAGCGCAGGGTTCGATGAGCAGTTCTTC. Translation: CSAGFDEQFF.